Below are 19 T cell receptor beta chains sequenced from a single sample in a study of blood T cell repertoires in COVID-19. The assay was immunoSEQ multiplex PCR, and TCRdb's table has in-frame clones only and misses some. The sample lists more than 25,000 clones; roughly 84% were seen once. The sample consisted of peripheral blood. These receptors all come from a man older than 75 with active COVID-19.

The J gene is TRBJ1-3, the V gene TRBV2, with a tentative D call TRBD1 (6 bases). CDR3 length: 16 amino acids. Germline values: CDR1 SNHLY, CDR2 FYNNEI. Trimming took off 3 bases at V and 0 bases at J, with 12 bases between the two ends. CDR3 DNA sequence: TGTGCCAGCAGTGAGGACAGAAGATACTCTGGAAACACCATATATTTT. Amino acids: CASSEDRRYSGNTIYF.

The V and J genes are TRBV19 and TRBJ2-7, with TRBD2 as a possible D gene (5 bases). This CDR3 is 11 amino acids long. The V and J ends lost 3 bases and 8 bases respectively, with 8 bases between them. Germline CDR1 and CDR2: LNHDA and SQIVND (reference sequence). The CDR3: CASSIDGKQYF. The CDR3, as DNA: TGTGCCAGTAGTATCGACGGGAAGCAGTACTTC.

The CDR3 DNA is TGTGCCAGTAGTGGGGGGTGGTATCAGCCCCAGCATTTT. Its translation is CASSGGWYQPQHF. The J gene is TRBJ1-5, the V gene TRBV19; a weak D match, TRBD1 (5 bases). The CDR3 consists of 13 residues. V was pared by 5 bases and J by 5 bases, with 10 bases between. The V gene's germline CDR1 is LNHDA and CDR2 SQIVND (reference sequence).

V usage is TRBV15 and J usage is TRBJ2-5; maybe TRBD1 (6 bases). The V end was cut by 0 bases, the J end by 5 bases, with 16 bases between. The CDR3 extends over 16 amino acids. Germline CDR1 and CDR2: LNHNV and YYDKDF (reference sequence). The CDR3 DNA reads as TGTGCCACCAGCAGAGATCCCGGACAGTTGTTTGAGACCCAGTACTTC. Protein: CATSRDPGQLFETQYF.

V gene TRBV10-1 combines with J gene TRBJ2-6; D uncertain. Deletions cut 3 bases from V and 3 bases from J, with 6 bases between. The germline V gene has CDR1 WNHNN and CDR2 SYGVQD (reference sequence). CDR3 length: 14 amino acids. CDR3 sequence reads: CASSDPFGANVLTF. CDR3 in DNA: TGCGCCAGCAGTGACCCGTTTGGGGCCAACGTCCTGACTTTC.

This clone was seen only once. This sequence joins TRBV29-1 and TRBJ2-5; no clear D gene. The V gene lost 6 bases and the J gene lost 5 bases, with 13 bases spanning the gap. CDR1 and CDR2 (germline): SQVTM, ANQGSEA. This CDR3 is 12 amino acids long. As DNA, the CDR3 is TGCAGCGTAGCTAGACCCGTCGAGACCCAGTACTTC. It specifies CSVARPVETQYF.

The gene calls are TRBV24-1 and TRBJ2-3; 10 bases align to TRBD1. The germline V gene encodes CDR1 KGHDR and CDR2 SFDVKD. V shed 4 bases and J 1 base; nucleotides not matched to a gene: 1. The CDR3 runs 15 residues. The CDR3 region has the DNA TGTGCCACCAGTGACGGACAGGGGGGCACAGATACGCAGTATTTT. This codes for CATSDGQGGTDTQYF.

This chain connects TRBV5-1 to TRBJ2-3; 9 positions agree with TRBD2. Trimming removed 4 bases from V and 3 bases from J; junction bases left unmatched: 3. The length of the CDR3 is 14 residues. Germline CDR1 reads SGHRS; CDR2 reads YFSETQ. Here the CDR3 reads CASSETSGTDTQYF. CDR3 DNA sequence: TGCGCCAGCAGCGAGACTAGCGGAACAGATACGCAGTATTTT.

The chain joins TRBV5-8 to TRBJ1-2, with TRBD1 as a possible D gene (6 bases). The germline CDR1 and CDR2 sequences are SGHTS and YDEGEE. The CDR3 spans 15 residues. V was pared by 4 bases and J by 2 bases, with 15 bases between. The DNA of the CDR3 is TGTGCCAGCAGCCCGCGGCGGGGGCTGAACTATGGCTACACCTTC. This codes for CASSPRRGLNYGYTF.

This rearrangement joins TRBV30 to TRBJ1-6, with 9 nucleotides matching TRBD1. Germline CDR1 and CDR2: GTSNPN and SVGIG (reference sequence). The junction had 5 bases not matched to a gene; V was cut back by 1 base and J by 7 bases. This CDR3 spans 15 amino acids. The CDR3 is CAWSARDRENSPLHF. In nucleotides, the CDR3 is TGTGCCTGGAGTGCCCGGGACAGGGAAAATTCACCCCTCCACTTT. The whole variable domain, filled in from reference TRBV30 and TRBJ1-6, reads SQTIHQWPATLVQPVGSPLSLECTVEGTSNPNLYWYRQAAGRGLQLLFYSVGIGQISSEVPQNLSASRPQDRQFILSSKKLLLSDSGFYLCAWSARDRENSPLHFGNGTRLTVT.

This chain uses TRBV30 with TRBJ2-4; weak D call: TRBD1 (7 bases). Trimming cost V 7 bases and J 0 bases, with 13 bases left between them. The CDR3 runs 14 residues. The V gene's germline CDR1 is GTSNPN and CDR2 SVGIG (reference sequence). DNA for the CDR3: TGTGCCTATAGACAGGGACTAGCCAAAAACATTCAGTACTTC. It is translated as CAYRQGLAKNIQYF.

This chain joins TRBV2 and TRBJ2-6; D gene ambiguous. The CDR3 covers 15 residues. The germline V gene has CDR1 SNHLY and CDR2 FYNNEI. Deletions cut 4 bases from V and 0 bases from J, with 7 bases between. CDR3 protein: CASSAQRSGANVLTF. The CDR3, as DNA: TGTGCCAGCAGTGCCCAGCGCTCTGGGGCCAACGTCCTGACTTTC.

CDR3 sequence: CASNKRGNSPLHF. As DNA, the CDR3 is TGTGCCAGCAACAAAAGGGGTAATTCACCCCTCCACTTT. The V gene is TRBV12-3 or TRBV12-4, the J gene TRBJ1-6; the D gene is possibly TRBD1 (5 bases). The CDR3 runs 13 residues. The ends were cut back, 7 bases at V and 6 bases at J, with 10 bases in the middle.

The chain uses TRBV7-8 and TRBJ1-1; D is undetermined. This CDR3 contains 14 residues. CDR1 is SGHVS and CDR2 is FQNEAQ in the germline V gene. Trimming shortened V by 1 base and J by 5 bases, and 11 bases separated the two germline ends. The CDR3 nucleotides read TGTGCCAGCAGCTTAGACAGCGGAACAACTGAAGCTTTCTTT. Its protein is CASSLDSGTTEAFF.

The rearrangement joins TRBV6-1 to TRBJ1-1, with D tentatively TRBD1 (5 bases). V was clipped by 3 bases and J by 4 bases, with 12 bases between them. The CDR3 consists of 14 residues. Germline CDR1 is MNHNS and CDR2 is SASEGT. The CDR3: CASSDGGTGTEAFF. The DNA for the CDR3 is TGTGCCAGCAGTGATGGGGGGACGGGCACTGAAGCTTTCTTT.

V usage is TRBV13 and J usage is TRBJ2-7, with 8 bases lining up with TRBD1. The germline gives CDR1 PRHDT, CDR2 FYEKMQ (reference sequence). CDR3 length: 15 amino acids. Losses at the gene ends were 0 bases for V and 6 bases for J; bases not matched to a gene: 7. The DNA of the CDR3 is TGTGCCAGCAGCTTAGGCGGTGGACAGGGTTCCGAGCAGTACTTC. Translating it yields CASSLGGGQGSEQYF.

The gene calls are TRBV4-2 and TRBJ2-2; 9 positions match TRBD2. Germline V gene data show CDR1 as LGHNA and CDR2 as YNFKEQ. Trimming at V came to 1 base and at J to 6 bases, leaving 6 bases not matched to a gene. The CDR3 totals 16 residues. The CDR3 protein is CASSQVTAGGAGELFF. In DNA, the CDR3 is TGTGCCAGCAGCCAAGTTACGGCGGGGGGGGCCGGGGAGCTGTTTTTT.

The chain couples TRBV5-1 to TRBJ2-1; D may be TRBD1 (6 bases). V lost 4 bases, J lost 6 bases, and 17 bases lay in between. The CDR3 contains 15 residues. CDR1 SGHRS and CDR2 YFSETQ come from the germline V gene. The CDR3 bases are TGCGCCAGCAGCCAACAGGGAATAGGGGGCAATGAGCAGTTCTTC. It codes for CASSQQGIGGNEQFF.

The chain couples TRBV5-8 to TRBJ2-5; no firm D call. The CDR3 contains 12 residues. The V and J ends lost 1 base and 4 bases respectively, with 5 bases between them. Germline-derived CDR1 and CDR2 are SGHTS and YDEGEE. CDR3 amino acids: CASSLMRETQYF. The CDR3 coding sequence is TGTGCCAGCAGCTTGATGCGAGAGACCCAGTACTTC.